This T cell receptor (beta chain) was sequenced for a study of blood T cell repertoires in COVID-19. In the study's own analysis: Amplified reference gene primers provided the basis for estimating nucleated cell counts. Profiling relied on immunoSEQ multiplex PCR, and the TCRdb table lists in-frame clones only, not all of them. V and J calls and clone size are copied from that table; D and trimming were computed from the DNA. This repertoire shows 200,000 to 250,000 clones, 88% found once; its top ten account for around 2.7%. Individuals drawn from about 26 US areas were roughly 18 to 95 years old. Researchers sorted participants into cohorts using their self-reported clinical history. Per the germline V gene, CDR1 is MNHEY and CDR2 is SVGEGT. The V gene lost 6 bases and the J gene lost 8 bases, with 10 bases spanning the gap. The CDR3 covers 11 residues.

This TCR was recovered from a woman aged 30 to 39 who had recovered from COVID-19. Sample: PBMCs or T cells enriched from blood (not recorded which). The genes are TRBV6-2 or TRBV6-3 and TRBJ1-2; the D is unclear. CDR3 region: CASSRLQGYTF. The DNA for the CDR3 is TGTGCCAGCAGCCGGTTACAAGGCTACACCTTC.